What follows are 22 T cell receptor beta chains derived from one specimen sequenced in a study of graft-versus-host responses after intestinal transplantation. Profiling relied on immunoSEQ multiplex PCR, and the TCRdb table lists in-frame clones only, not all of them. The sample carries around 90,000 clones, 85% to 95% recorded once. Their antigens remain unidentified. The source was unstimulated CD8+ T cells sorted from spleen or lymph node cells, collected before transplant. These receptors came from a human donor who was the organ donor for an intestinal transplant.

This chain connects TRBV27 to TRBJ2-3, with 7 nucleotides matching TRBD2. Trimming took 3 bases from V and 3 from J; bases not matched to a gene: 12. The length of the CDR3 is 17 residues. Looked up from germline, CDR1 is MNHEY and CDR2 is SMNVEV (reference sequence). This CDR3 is CASSFSAGAGFTDTQYF. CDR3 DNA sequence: TGTGCCAGCAGTTTCTCGGCGGGAGCGGGTTTTACAGATACGCAGTATTTT.

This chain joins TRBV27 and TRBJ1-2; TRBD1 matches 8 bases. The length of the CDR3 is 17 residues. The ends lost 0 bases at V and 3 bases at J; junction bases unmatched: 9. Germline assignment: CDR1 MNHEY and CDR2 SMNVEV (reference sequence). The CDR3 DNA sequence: TGTGCCAGCAGTTTATCTGTAACAGGGGGGTCATACTATGGCTACACCTTC. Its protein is CASSLSVTGGSYYGYTF.

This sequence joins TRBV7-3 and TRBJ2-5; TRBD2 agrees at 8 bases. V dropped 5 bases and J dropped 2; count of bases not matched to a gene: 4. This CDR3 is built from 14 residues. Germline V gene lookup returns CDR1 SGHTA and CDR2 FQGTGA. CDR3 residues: CASSNGGGQETQYF. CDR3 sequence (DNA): TGTGCCAGCAGCAACGGGGGGGGACAAGAGACCCAGTACTTC.

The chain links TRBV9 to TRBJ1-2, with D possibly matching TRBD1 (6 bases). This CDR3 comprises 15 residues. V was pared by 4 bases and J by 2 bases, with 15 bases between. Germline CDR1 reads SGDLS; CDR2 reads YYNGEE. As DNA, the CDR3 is TGTGCCAGCAGCCCAGAGGGGGACCCCAACTATGGCTACACCTTC. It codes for CASSPEGDPNYGYTF.

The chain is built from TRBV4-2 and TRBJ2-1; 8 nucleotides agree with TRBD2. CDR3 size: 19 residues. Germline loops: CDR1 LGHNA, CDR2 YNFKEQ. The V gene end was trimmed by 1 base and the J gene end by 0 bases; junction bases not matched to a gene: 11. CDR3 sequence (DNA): TGTGCCAGCAGCCAAGGGCTACTAGCGGACCTCAGCTCCTACAATGAGCAGTTCTTC. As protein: CASSQGLLADLSSYNEQFF.

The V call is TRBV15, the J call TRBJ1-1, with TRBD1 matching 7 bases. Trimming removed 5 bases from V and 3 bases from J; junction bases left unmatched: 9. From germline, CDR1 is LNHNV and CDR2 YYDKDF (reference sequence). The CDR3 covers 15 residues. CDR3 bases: TGTGCCACCAGCCGCTTGGATACAGGGGACACTGAAGCTTTCTTT. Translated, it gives CATSRLDTGDTEAFF.

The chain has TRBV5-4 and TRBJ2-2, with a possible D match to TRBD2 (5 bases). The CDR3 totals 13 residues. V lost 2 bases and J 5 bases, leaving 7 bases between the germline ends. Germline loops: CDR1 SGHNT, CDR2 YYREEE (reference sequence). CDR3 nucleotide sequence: TGTGCCAGCAGCTTCCCGGGGACCGGGGAGCTGTTTTTT. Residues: CASSFPGTGELFF. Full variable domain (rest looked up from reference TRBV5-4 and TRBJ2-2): ETGVTQSPTHLIKTRGQQVTLRCSSQSGHNTVSWYQQALGQGPQFIFQYYREEENGRGNFPPRFSGLQFPNYSSELNVNALELDDSALYLCASSFPGTGELFFGEGSRLTVL.

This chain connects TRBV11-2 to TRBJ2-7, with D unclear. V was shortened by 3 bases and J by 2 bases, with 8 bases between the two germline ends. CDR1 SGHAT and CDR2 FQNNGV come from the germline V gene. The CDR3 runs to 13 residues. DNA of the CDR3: TGTGCCAGCAGCTTCGCCCGAGCCTACGAGCAGTACTTC. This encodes CASSFARAYEQYF.

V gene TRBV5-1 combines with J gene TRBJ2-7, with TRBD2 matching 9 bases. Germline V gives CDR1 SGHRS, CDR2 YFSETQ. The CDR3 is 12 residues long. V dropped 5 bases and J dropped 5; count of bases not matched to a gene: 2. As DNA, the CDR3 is TGCGCCAGCAGGCTAGCGGGGAACGAGCAGTACTTC. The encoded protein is CASRLAGNEQYF.

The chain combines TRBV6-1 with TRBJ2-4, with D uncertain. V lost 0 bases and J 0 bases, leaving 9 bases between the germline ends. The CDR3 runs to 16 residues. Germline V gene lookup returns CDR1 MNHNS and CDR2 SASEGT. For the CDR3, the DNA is TGTGCCAGCAGTGAAGCTAGATGTCCAGCCAAAAACATTCAGTACTTC. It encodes CASSEARCPAKNIQYF.

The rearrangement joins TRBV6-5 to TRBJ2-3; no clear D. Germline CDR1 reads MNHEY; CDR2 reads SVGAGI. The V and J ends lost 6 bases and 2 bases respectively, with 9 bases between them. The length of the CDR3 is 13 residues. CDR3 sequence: CASSFSFTDTQYF. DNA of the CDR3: TGTGCCAGCAGCTTTTCGTTCACAGATACGCAGTATTTT.

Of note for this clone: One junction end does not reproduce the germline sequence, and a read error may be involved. CDR3 DNA: TGCAGCGCTGAAGGGGGAATGGGACAACCGAACACTGAAGCTTTCTTT. It yields the protein CSAEGGMGQPNTEAFF. V gene TRBV29-1 combines with J gene TRBJ1-1; D is perhaps TRBD1 (6 bases). The germline CDR1 and CDR2 sequences are SQVTM and ANQGSEA. This CDR3 region has 16 residues.

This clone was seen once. The CDR3 nucleotides read TGTGCCAGCAGTCAGGGTGAGCAGTTCTTC. Translating gives CASSQGEQFF. V usage is TRBV27 and J usage is TRBJ2-1; the D gene is possibly TRBD1 (5 bases). This CDR3 is built from 10 residues. Germline CDR1 reads MNHEY; CDR2 reads SMNVEV (reference sequence). Trimming pared 5 bases from V and 9 bases from J, leaving 5 bases between.

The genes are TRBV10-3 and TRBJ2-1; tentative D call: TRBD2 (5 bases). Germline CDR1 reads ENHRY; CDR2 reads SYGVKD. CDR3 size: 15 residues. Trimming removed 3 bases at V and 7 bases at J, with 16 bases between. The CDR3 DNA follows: TGTGCCATCAGTGATGGGGAGAGTAGTACGAATGAGCAGTTCTTC. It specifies CAISDGESSTNEQFF.

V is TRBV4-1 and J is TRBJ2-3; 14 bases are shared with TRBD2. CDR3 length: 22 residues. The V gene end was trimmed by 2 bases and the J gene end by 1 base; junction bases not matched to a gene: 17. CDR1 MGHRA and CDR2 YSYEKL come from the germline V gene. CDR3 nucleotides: TGCGCCAGCAGCCAAAGAGGAATTTGGACTAGCGGGAGGACCGCAGGCACAGATACGCAGTATTTT. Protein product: CASSQRGIWTSGRTAGTDTQYF.

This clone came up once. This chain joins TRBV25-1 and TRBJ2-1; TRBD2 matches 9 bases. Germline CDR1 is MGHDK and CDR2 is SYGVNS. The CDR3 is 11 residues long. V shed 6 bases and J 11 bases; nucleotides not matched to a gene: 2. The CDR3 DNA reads TGTGCCAGCAGACTAGCGGGTCAGCAGTTCTTC. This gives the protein CASRLAGQQFF.

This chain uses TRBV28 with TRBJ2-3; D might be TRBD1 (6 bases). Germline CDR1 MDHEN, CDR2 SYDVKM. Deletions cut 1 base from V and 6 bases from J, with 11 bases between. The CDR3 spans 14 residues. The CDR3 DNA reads TGTGCCAGCAGTTTATCGGACAGTTCTGATACGCAGTATTTT. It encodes CASSLSDSSDTQYF. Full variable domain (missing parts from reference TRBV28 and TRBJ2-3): DVKVTQSSRYLVKRTGEKVFLECVQDMDHENMFWYRQDPGLGLRLIYFSYDVKMKEKGDIPEGYSVSREKKERFSLILESASTNQTSMYLCASSLSDSSDTQYFGPGTRLTVL.

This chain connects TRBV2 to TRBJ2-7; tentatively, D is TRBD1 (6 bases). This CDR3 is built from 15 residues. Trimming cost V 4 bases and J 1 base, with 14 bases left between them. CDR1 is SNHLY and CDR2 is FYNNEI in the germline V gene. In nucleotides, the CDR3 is TGTGCCAGCAGTGTTTGGCAGGGGAAATCCTACGAGCAGTACTTC. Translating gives CASSVWQGKSYEQYF. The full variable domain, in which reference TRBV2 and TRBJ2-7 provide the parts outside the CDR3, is EPEVTQTPSHQVTQMGQEVILRCVPISNHLYFYWYRQILGQKVEFLVSFYNNEISEKSEIFDDQFSVERPDGSNFTLKIRSTKLEDSAMYFCASSVWQGKSYEQYFGPGTRLTVT.

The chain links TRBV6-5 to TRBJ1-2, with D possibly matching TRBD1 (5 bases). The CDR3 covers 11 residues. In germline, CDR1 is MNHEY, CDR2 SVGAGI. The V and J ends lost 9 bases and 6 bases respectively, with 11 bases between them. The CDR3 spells CASYSGNGYTF. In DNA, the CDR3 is TGTGCCAGTTATTCAGGGAATGGCTACACCTTC.

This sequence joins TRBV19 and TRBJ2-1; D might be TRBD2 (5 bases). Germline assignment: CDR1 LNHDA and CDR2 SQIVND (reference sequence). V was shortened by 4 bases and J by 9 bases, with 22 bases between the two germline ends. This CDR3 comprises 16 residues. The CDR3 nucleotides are TGTGCCAGTAGTACTGGCGGAGCCCCGAACCGGGGTGAGCAGTTCTTC. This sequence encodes CASSTGGAPNRGEQFF.

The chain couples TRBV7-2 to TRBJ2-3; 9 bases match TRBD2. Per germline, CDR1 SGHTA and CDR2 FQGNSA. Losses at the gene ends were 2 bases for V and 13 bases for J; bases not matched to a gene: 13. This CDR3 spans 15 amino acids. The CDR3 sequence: CASSLSVAGATEKYF. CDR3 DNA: TGTGCCAGCAGCTTATCTGTAGCGGGGGCCACAGAGAAGTATTTT.

The CDR3 is CASSLGSGGGGYTF. Here the CDR3 DNA reads TGTGCCAGCAGCTTAGGTTCAGGGGGCGGCGGCTACACCTTC. The rearrangement uses TRBV7-9 and TRBJ1-2; 8 nucleotides align to TRBD1. Germline-derived CDR1 and CDR2 are SEHNR and FQNEAQ (reference sequence). Trimming took 1 base from V and 8 from J; bases not matched to a gene: 6. There are 14 residues in the CDR3.